What follows is one T cell receptor (beta chain) and its context. This clone's antigen is unknown. No per-base quality is available; no much larger clone lies one base away. The germline V gene yields MNHNS for CDR1 and SASEGT for CDR2. At the junction V is shortened by 6 bases and J by 4 bases; bases outside the gene matches: 7. Including cysteine and phenylalanine, the CDR3 has 15 amino acids. Of the read, only the CDR3 DNA is kept; its 45 bases are in frame from base 1. These data are taken from a study of PD-L1 blockade in urothelial cancer (dated by TCRdb to 2017 to 2019). A note on the overall study: Therapy was started at some point between 2012 and 2014 for all patients, and atezolizumab 1,200 mg was administered intravenously every 3 weeks. About 90% of the 29 patients were identified as males with urothelial cancer of bladder origin, and a prior smoking history was reported by 18 of 29 patients. An ECOG performance status of 0 or 1 was recorded for the patients, and 0 to 3 prior chemotherapy regimens had been received by the patients. Blood samples were analyzed at 3 weeks after treatment start (second dose) and at 6 weeks after treatment start. A median of around 150,000 T cells and around 81,000 unique TCRs was obtained from blood samples, and a median clonality of around 0.08 was observed. Somatic, immune and clinical correlates of response to PD-L1 blockade with atezolizumab in urothelial cancer were the focus of an exploratory multi-omic analysis. Pretreatment tumor samples, along with matched peripheral blood collected serially before and after atezolizumab treatment, underwent TCR sequencing. Durable clinical benefit was defined as progression-free survival longer than 6 months, and TCR features were also tested against progression-free and overall survival. In the same patients, pretreatment tumors underwent whole exome sequencing and RNA sequencing in addition to TCR sequencing. Durable clinical benefit was achieved by nine patients and was not achieved by 20 patients. Pretreatment blood TCR-seq was available for 30 or so patients, at least one posttreatment blood collection was obtained for 24 patients, and tumor TCR-seq was available for 24 patients. The paper as a whole reports these results and caveats: Improved progression-free and overall survival was found to be associated with pretreatment peripheral blood TCR clonality below the median. Greater expansion of tumor-associated TCR clones in peripheral blood 3 weeks after the start of treatment was observed in patients with durable benefit (n of about 20, p = 0.022). Because of the small sample size (n ≈ 30) and the many exploratory analyses performed, the results are intended to be regarded as hypothesis-generating.

The time point label, as the study defines it: peripheral blood 6 weeks after treatment start. A cohort of more than 25 patients with locally advanced or metastatic urothelial carcinoma, treated at Memorial Sloan Kettering on a trial protocol, was included. Peripheral blood mononuclear cells were collected from each patient pretreatment and during treatment, giving between 1 and 8 total time points per patient. The Qiagen DNeasy Blood extraction kit was used to purify genomic DNA from total PBMCs and tumor samples. PBMCs were collected pretreatment and during treatment, and were isolated and stored as previously described. To estimate absolute template abundance from read counts, synthetic TCR analog templates were spiked into each PCR. The immunoSEQ assay was used to amplify TCRbeta CDR3 regions from genomic DNA with bias-controlled V and J gene primers. Sequencing of rearranged TCRbeta segments was done at approximately 20X coverage. Per the original workflow: Clustering was used to correct sequencing errors, and CDR3s were annotated against IMGT to assign V, D and J genes. Downstream analyses used only productive TCRbeta rearrangements, leaving out any out-of-frame or stop-codon sequences. To compute clonality, Shannon entropy was normalized by the log of the number of unique productive sequences and then subtracted from one. Clones differing between time points or between blood and tumor were identified using Fisher's exact test with Benjamini-Hochberg correction, with an adjusted p below 0.01 applied as the threshold. The source is immuneACCESS, and TCRdb retained only in-frame sequences with V and J called. Part of the clones is not carried over; for the studies checked, unresolved V genes explain less than half of this, and the remainder is unexplained. From that table come the V and J calls and clone size; the DNA was used to work out D and trimming. Recorded for this sample are about 120,000 clones; approximately 90% of them occurred a single time. Under 5% of the sample rests with the top ten.

The sequencing used PBMCs, collected around atezolizumab (anti-PD-L1) treatment. The source of this sequence is a man aged 60 to 75 with urothelial cancer. This chain is built from TRBV6-1 and TRBJ2-5, with TRBD2 identical over 11 junction bases. The CDR3 in this case is CASRGSGGAGETQYF. The bases are TGTGCCAGCAGGGGTAGCGGGGGGGCAGGAGAGACCCAGTACTTC.